One and the same sample provided the 25 T cell receptor beta chains below, sequenced in a study of T cells in localized non-small cell lung cancer. Clones were sequenced by immunoSEQ multiplex PCR, and TCRdb holds only the in-frame ones, with some missing. Of 510 or so clones listed, 15% to 18% are singletons. The sample in question was lung tumor tissue, obtained before any cancer treatment. All receptors come from a man between 35 and 75 years old with stage III squamous cell lung carcinoma.

This clone was found a few times. The chain employs TRBV11-3 and TRBJ1-1, with D tentatively TRBD1 (6 bases). Trimming shortened V by 6 bases and J by 5 bases, and 16 bases separated the two germline ends. The CDR3 sequence is 14 residues long. Per germline, CDR1 SGHNT and CDR2 YENEEA. CDR3 coding DNA: TGTGCCAGCAGTCCCGAGGGGGGGAGGACTGAAGCTTTCTTT. Its protein product is CASSPEGGRTEAFF.

This clone was counted between two and nine times. V gene TRBV11-3 combines with J gene TRBJ2-1; a weak D match, TRBD2 (5 bases). Germline CDR1 reads SGHNT; CDR2 reads YENEEA. The V end lost 5 bases, the J end lost 5 bases, and 19 bases lay between the germline ends. The CDR3 contains 16 residues. This chain's CDR3 is CASSPPEAGRNNEQFF. The CDR3 DNA is TGTGCCAGCAGCCCCCCGGAGGCAGGTAGGAACAATGAGCAGTTCTTC. Based on the CDR3 plus reference TRBV11-3 and TRBJ2-1, the full variable domain is EAGVVQSPRYKIIEKKQPVAFWCNPISGHNTLYWYLQNLGQGPELLIRYENEEAVDDSQLPKDRFSAERLKGVDSTLKIQPAELGDSAVYLCASSPPEAGRNNEQFFGPGTRLTVL.

The gene calls are TRBV4-1 and TRBJ1-1, with TRBD1 matching 7 bases. The V gene end was trimmed by 4 bases and the J gene end by 6 bases; junction bases not matched to a gene: 5. This CDR3 contains 13 residues. Germline CDR1 MGHRA, CDR2 YSYEKL. The CDR3: CASSLGQDAEAFF. In nucleotides, the CDR3 is TGCGCCAGCAGCCTCGGACAGGACGCTGAAGCTTTCTTT.

By share, this clone ranks as large. The chain uses TRBV6-8 and TRBJ1-2, with 10 bases aligning to TRBD1. J was trimmed by 6 bases and V by 2 bases; bases with no gene match: 6. This CDR3 comprises 15 residues. The germline V gene has CDR1 MNHGY and CDR2 SAAAGT. The DNA of the CDR3 is TGTGCCAGCAGTTACCCCCCGGGACAGGGGAATGGCTACACCTTC. Translating gives CASSYPPGQGNGYTF.

The rearrangement joins TRBV30 to TRBJ1-4; D remains unclear. CDR1 is GTSNPN, CDR2 SVGIG, per germline (reference sequence). CDR3 length: 11 residues. Trimming left V 0 bases short and J 8 bases short, with 4 bases between. CDR3 DNA sequence: TGTGCCTGGAGTGTACAAGAAAAACTGTTTTTT. Its protein is CAWSVQEKLFF. The full variable domain, in which reference TRBV30 and TRBJ1-4 provide the parts outside the CDR3, is SQTIHQWPATLVQPVGSPLSLECTVEGTSNPNLYWYRQAAGRGLQLLFYSVGIGQISSEVPQNLSASRPQDRQFILSSKKLLLSDSGFYLCAWSVQEKLFFGSGTQLSVL.

The genes are TRBV19 and TRBJ2-1; D is perhaps TRBD1 (6 bases). V was clipped by 6 bases and J by 0 bases, with 9 bases between them. This CDR3 is built from 14 residues. In germline, CDR1 is LNHDA, CDR2 SQIVND (reference sequence). The CDR3 nucleotides read TGTGCCAGTAGGGGGGCCTTCTCCTACAATGAGCAGTTCTTC. Residues: CASRGAFSYNEQFF.

The J gene is TRBJ2-6, the V gene TRBV25-1; D is perhaps TRBD1 (6 bases). This CDR3 comprises 16 residues. From germline, CDR1 is MGHDK and CDR2 SYGVNS. The V gene lost 7 bases and the J gene lost 2 bases, with 15 bases spanning the gap. The DNA for the CDR3 is TGTGCCAGCACCCTGGGGGCAGGAGCTGGGGCCAACGTCCTGACTTTC. Translating it yields CASTLGAGAGANVLTF.

This clone showed up just a few times. This chain connects TRBV9 to TRBJ1-2; 9 nucleotides align to TRBD1. The CDR3 has 15 amino acids. Per the germline V gene, CDR1 is SGDLS and CDR2 is YYNGEE. The V segment lost 1 base and the J segment 6 bases; nucleotides outside the gene matches: 7. CDR3 residues: CASSVYGQGSHGYTF. As DNA, the CDR3 is TGTGCCAGCAGCGTATATGGACAGGGGTCTCATGGCTACACCTTC.

This clone is deemed medium-sized. The chain links TRBV6-8 to TRBJ1-5; D perhaps matches TRBD1 (6 bases). V was cut by 5 bases and J by 4 bases, with 12 bases left in between. Germline CDR1 reads MNHGY; CDR2 reads SAAAGT. There are 14 residues in the CDR3. DNA of the CDR3: TGTGCCAGCAGTGATTGGGGGCAGAATCAGCCCCAGCATTTT. Its translation is CASSDWGQNQPQHF.

The chain is built from TRBV19 and TRBJ1-1; tentatively, D is TRBD1 (6 bases). The CDR3 covers 13 residues. Deletions cut 8 bases from V and 2 bases from J, with 12 bases between. Looked up from germline, CDR1 is LNHDA and CDR2 is SQIVND (reference sequence). The CDR3 nucleotides are TGTGCCAGTTCCGGGACACTCAACACTGAAGCTTTCTTT. Amino acid sequence: CASSGTLNTEAFF.

The genes are TRBV15 and TRBJ2-7, with D possibly being TRBD1 (5 bases). The V gene lost 1 base and the J gene lost 5 bases, with 21 bases spanning the gap. The germline CDR1 and CDR2 sequences are LNHNV and YYDKDF (reference sequence). The CDR3 contains 17 residues. The CDR3 DNA reads TGTGCCACCAGCAGAGGCGCGGTCGGCAGGGTGAGAAACGAGCAGTACTTC. It is translated as CATSRGAVGRVRNEQYF.

This clone has more than one count but fewer than ten. The chain joins TRBV11-3 to TRBJ2-7; unclear D gene. The ends were cut back, 6 bases at V and 1 base at J, with 16 bases in the middle. CDR3 size: 15 residues. The germline CDR1 and CDR2 sequences are SGHNT and YENEEA. The chain's CDR3 is CASSPTGSSSYEQYF. In DNA, the CDR3 is TGTGCCAGCAGTCCTACCGGGTCCTCGTCCTACGAGCAGTACTTC. The variable domain in full, with the rest retrieved from reference TRBV11-3 and TRBJ2-7, is EAGVVQSPRYKIIEKKQPVAFWCNPISGHNTLYWYLQNLGQGPELLIRYENEEAVDDSQLPKDRFSAERLKGVDSTLKIQPAELGDSAVYLCASSPTGSSSYEQYFGPGTRLTVT.

By share, this clone ranks as medium-sized (0.01 to 0.1%). The chain couples TRBV11-3 to TRBJ2-1; TRBD1 agrees at 8 bases. V trimming: 6 bases; J trimming: 8 bases; junction bases outside the gene matches: 15. The CDR3 extends over 16 amino acids. Germline lookup yields CDR1 SGHNT and CDR2 YENEEA. DNA of the CDR3: TGTGCCAGCAGTTTAAGTGACAGGGGTTTTAACGATGAGCAGTTCTTC. Its translation: CASSLSDRGFNDEQFF.

This clone is classed as large. Other DNA sequences in this specimen translate into the identical CDR3. The chain joins TRBV6-8 to TRBJ1-1; D is unclear. The CDR3 is 12 residues long. V shed 3 bases and J shed 4 bases, with 6 bases lying between them. Per the germline V gene, CDR1 is MNHGY and CDR2 is SAAAGT. For the CDR3, the DNA is TGTGCCAGCAGTTATCTGGGCACTGAAGCTTTCTTT. Translating gives CASSYLGTEAFF.

This clone was seen more than once but under ten times. The V call is TRBV6-8, the J call TRBJ1-6, with D possibly matching TRBD1 (6 bases). Deletions cut 2 bases from V and 7 bases from J, with 18 bases between. Germline V CDR1 and CDR2: MNHGY, SAAAGT. There are 17 residues in the CDR3. CDR3 amino acids: CASSYTRGAQRNSPLHF. The CDR3 DNA reads TGTGCCAGCAGTTACACGAGGGGGGCCCAGAGGAATTCACCCCTCCACTTT.

This clone is deemed medium-sized. The J gene is TRBJ1-2, the V gene TRBV23-1, with unresolved D. TRBV23-1 is an ORF; its function is uncertain. There are 15 residues in the CDR3. V gave up 6 bases and J gave up 4 bases, with 18 bases separating them. CDR3 bases: TGCGCCAGCAGCCAAGAGAACTTCGCTGGCTATGGCTACACCTTC. Amino acid sequence: CASSQENFAGYGYTF.

This clone is judged medium-sized. The chain is built from TRBV11-3 and TRBJ2-3, with D perhaps TRBD2 (5 bases). V was clipped by 5 bases and J by 1 base, with 13 bases between them. CDR1 is SGHNT and CDR2 is YENEEA in the germline V gene. The CDR3 loop spans 15 amino acids. The CDR3 DNA is TGTGCCAGCAGCCTCCCTTGGGGAGGCACAGATACGCAGTATTTT. The encoded protein is CASSLPWGGTDTQYF. The entire variable domain, with the rest obtained from reference TRBV11-3 and TRBJ2-3, is as follows: EAGVVQSPRYKIIEKKQPVAFWCNPISGHNTLYWYLQNLGQGPELLIRYENEEAVDDSQLPKDRFSAERLKGVDSTLKIQPAELGDSAVYLCASSLPWGGTDTQYFGPGTRLTVL.

In this sample, this clone is medium-sized. This chain connects TRBV11-3 to TRBJ1-2, with a tentative D call TRBD1 (5 bases). The germline V gene has CDR1 SGHNT and CDR2 YENEEA. Trimming stripped 3 bases from V and 0 bases from J, with 17 bases between. CDR3 length equals 17 residues. CDR3 bases: TGTGCCAGCAGCTTCGCTTGGGGGGACCGCGCTAACTATGGCTACACCTTC. It yields the protein CASSFAWGDRANYGYTF.

The chain links TRBV10-1 to TRBJ2-3, with D unclear. CDR1 is WNHNN, CDR2 SYGVQD, per germline (reference sequence). The V end lost 3 bases, the J end lost 6 bases, and 19 bases lay between the germline ends. The CDR3 sequence is 16 residues long. CDR3 nucleotide sequence: TGCGCCAGCAGTGAAATACGACGACCCGATAAGGATACGCAGTATTTT. Protein product: CASSEIRRPDKDTQYF.

The V and J genes are TRBV19 and TRBJ1-3; D is unclear. This CDR3 has 14 amino acids. The V end was cut by 5 bases, the J end by 2 bases, with 10 bases between. Germline lookup yields CDR1 LNHDA and CDR2 SQIVND (reference sequence). The CDR3 reads CASSGPPAGNTIYF. CDR3 bases: TGTGCCAGTAGTGGGCCTCCAGCTGGAAACACCATATATTTT.

This clone is large within its sample. The chain is built from TRBV11-3 and TRBJ1-4; TRBD1 matches 9 bases. From germline, CDR1 is SGHNT and CDR2 YENEEA. V was pared by 4 bases and J by 10 bases, with 7 bases of the junction left unmatched. The CDR3 is 14 amino acids. DNA of the CDR3: TGTGCCAGCAGCTGGACAGGGGAAAAGAGAAAACTGTTTTTT. This encodes CASSWTGEKRKLFF.

This chain connects TRBV18 to TRBJ1-5, with a weak D call TRBD1 (6 bases). Trimming pared 0 bases from V and 7 bases from J, leaving 16 bases between. Germline CDR1 reads KGHSH; CDR2 reads LQKENI. The CDR3 is 16 amino acids. CDR3 residues: CASSPPTGAETQPQHF. CDR3 nucleotide sequence: TGTGCCAGCTCACCACCGACGGGGGCGGAAACGCAGCCCCAGCATTTT.

This clone was detected only a few times. V is TRBV6-8 and J is TRBJ1-5; TRBD1 matches at 7 bases. Germline loops: CDR1 MNHGY, CDR2 SAAAGT. With 6 bases clipped from V and 1 base from J, the junction kept 6 bases outside the gene matches. The CDR3 loop spans 15 amino acids. This CDR3 reads CASSQQDRSNQPQHF. DNA for the CDR3: TGTGCCAGCAGCCAGCAGGACAGGAGCAATCAGCCCCAGCATTTT.

V and J are TRBV6-8 and TRBJ1-2, with D possibly matching TRBD1 (6 bases). The CDR3 runs 14 residues. Trimming took 8 bases from V and 4 from J, leaving 17 bases between them. CDR1 is MNHGY, CDR2 SAAAGT, per germline. CDR3 DNA sequence: TGTGCCAGCCTCGACTCTACAGGGCTCTATGGCTACACCTTC. This encodes CASLDSTGLYGYTF.

This CDR3 is CASSLRRGGYTF. CDR3 bases: TGTGCCAGCAGTTTACGGCGAGGAGGCTACACCTTC. The V gene is TRBV28, the J gene TRBJ1-2; D remains unclear. There are 12 residues in the CDR3. Germline CDR1 and CDR2: MDHEN and SYDVKM. Trimming stripped 2 bases from V and 8 bases from J, with 9 bases between.